These 7 T cell receptor beta chains share one sample of origin, sequenced in a study of Graves' ophthalmopathy and Graves' hyperthyroidism. TCR beta CDR3 amplification used RNA transcripts. RT-PCR in the first round used HTBI primers; a second-round multiplex PCR followed. TCRdb re-derived calls from the multiplex PCR reads in MiXCR, one entry per CDR3 protein. The data hold some 1.1 million distinct CDR3 sequences, with less than 45% observed a single time. Sequenced material: peripheral blood or thyroid tissue (not recorded which). All receptors derive from an adult man with Graves' hyperthyroidism.

The chain carries TRBV7-8 and TRBJ2-7; 13 positions match TRBD2. The germline V gene has CDR1 SGHVS and CDR2 FQNEAQ. This CDR3 region has 18 residues. J was trimmed by 1 base and V by 5 bases; bases with no gene match: 11. CDR3: CASSPPRGLAGSSYEQYF. The CDR3 DNA reads TGTGCCAGCAGCCCCCCCCGGGGACTAGCGGGAAGTTCCTACGAGCAGTACTTC.

The J gene is TRBJ2-7, the V gene TRBV19, with a possible D match to TRBD1 (5 bases). This CDR3 comprises 14 residues. The germline CDR1 and CDR2 sequences are LNHDA and SQIVND (reference sequence). V shed 7 bases and J shed 5 bases, with 18 bases lying between them. The CDR3 sequence: CASMGQGYFNEQYF. The CDR3 DNA reads as TGTGCCAGTATGGGGCAGGGATATTTTAACGAGCAGTACTTC.

The chain recombines TRBV11-2 with TRBJ1-4, with no clear D. V lost 1 base and J lost 12, with 12 bases in between. CDR1 is SGHAT and CDR2 is FQNNGV in the germline V gene. The CDR3 totals 13 residues. CDR3 protein: CASSLVAEVELFF. In nucleotides, the CDR3 is TGTGCCAGCAGCTTAGTGGCCGAGGTGGAACTGTTTTTT. The variable domain in full, with the rest retrieved from reference TRBV11-2 and TRBJ1-4, is EAGVAQSPRYKIIEKRQSVAFWCNPISGHATLYWYQQILGQGPKLLIQFQNNGVVDDSQLPKDRFSAERLKGVDSTLKIQPAKLEDSAVYLCASSLVAEVELFFGSGTQLSVL.

This clonotype was recorded at least ten times. The chain links TRBV4-1 to TRBJ1-1, with D unclear. Trimming stripped 7 bases from V and 4 bases from J, with 19 bases between. The germline V gene encodes CDR1 MGHRA and CDR2 YSYEKL. The CDR3 contains 15 residues. CDR3 protein: CASMGIGVRSTEAFF. The CDR3 nucleotides read TGCGCCAGCATGGGAATCGGCGTTCGGAGCACTGAAGCTTTCTTT.

In its sample, this clonotype was seen many times. The chain links TRBV11-2 to TRBJ1-2; D might be TRBD1 (5 bases). The ends were cut back, 5 bases at V and 5 bases at J, with 15 bases in the middle. Looked up from germline, CDR1 is SGHAT and CDR2 is FQNNGV. The CDR3 length is 14 residues. CDR3 in DNA: TGTGCCAGCAGCCTGGGGGGAGAGCAGTATGGCTACACCTTC. It translates to CASSLGGEQYGYTF.

V gene TRBV12-3 or TRBV12-4 combines with J gene TRBJ2-5; TRBD2 matches at 12 bases. With 6 bases clipped from V and 13 bases from J, the junction kept 12 bases outside the gene matches. The CDR3 sequence is 14 residues long. The CDR3 is CASSRLAGEASPYF. The CDR3 DNA follows: TGTGCCAGCAGCAGACTAGCGGGAGAGGCTTCCCCGTACTTC.

The chain has TRBV12-3 or TRBV12-4 and TRBJ1-5, with D tentatively TRBD1 (6 bases). V dropped 4 bases and J dropped 3 bases, with 13 bases sitting between them. The CDR3 sequence is 15 residues long. The CDR3 sequence: CASSSGGGFNQPQHF. The DNA for the CDR3 is TGTGCCAGCAGTTCGGGAGGGGGTTTCAATCAGCCCCAGCATTTT.